This T cell receptor (beta chain) was found in a study of blood T cell repertoires in COVID-19. Study context: Spain, Italy and the United States supplied samples that represented acute and convalescent COVID-19. Sample material is recorded as cDNA or gDNA derived from T cells, B-cell-depleted T cells, or PBMCs.

Authors' processing steps: Amplifying reference gene primers gave estimates of nucleated cell counts. Profiled with immunoSEQ multiplex PCR; TCRdb holds only in-frame clones, not every one. The V and J calls and clone size were taken over from that table, and D and trimming were inferred from the DNA. The repertoire holds 20,000 to 25,000 clones, with 91% as singletons. The CDR3 contains 14 residues. V gave up 4 bases and J gave up 3 bases, with 12 bases separating them. CDR1 and CDR2 from the germline V gene are ENHRY and SYGVKD. J is TRBJ1-1 and V is TRBV10-3, with D unclear. The receptor comes from a human donor in a cohort sampled during active COVID-19. What was sequenced was peripheral blood. The CDR3 loop reads CAISANGQDTEAFF. The DNA for the CDR3 is TGTGCCATCAGTGCCAATGGCCAGGACACTGAAGCTTTCTTT.